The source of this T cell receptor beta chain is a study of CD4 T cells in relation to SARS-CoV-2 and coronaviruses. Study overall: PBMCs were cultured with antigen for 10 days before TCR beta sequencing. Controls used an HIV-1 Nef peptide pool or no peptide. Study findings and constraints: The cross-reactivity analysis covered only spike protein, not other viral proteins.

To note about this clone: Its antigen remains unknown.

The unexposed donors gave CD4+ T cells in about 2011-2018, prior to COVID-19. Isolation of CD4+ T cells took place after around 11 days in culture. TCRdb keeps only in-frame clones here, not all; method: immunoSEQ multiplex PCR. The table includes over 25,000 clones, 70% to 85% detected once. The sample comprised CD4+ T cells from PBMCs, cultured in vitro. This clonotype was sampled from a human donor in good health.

The DNA for the CDR3 is TGTGCCAGCAGCCAACCTGGGGTTAATTCACCCCTCCACTTT. This encodes CASSQPGVNSPLHF. The chain recombines TRBV3-1 (or the pseudogene TRBV3-2) with TRBJ1-6, with D uncertain. V gave up 2 bases and J gave up 6 bases, with 8 bases separating them. This CDR3 has 14 amino acids. Per the germline V gene, CDR1 is LGHDT and CDR2 is YNNKEL (reference sequence).